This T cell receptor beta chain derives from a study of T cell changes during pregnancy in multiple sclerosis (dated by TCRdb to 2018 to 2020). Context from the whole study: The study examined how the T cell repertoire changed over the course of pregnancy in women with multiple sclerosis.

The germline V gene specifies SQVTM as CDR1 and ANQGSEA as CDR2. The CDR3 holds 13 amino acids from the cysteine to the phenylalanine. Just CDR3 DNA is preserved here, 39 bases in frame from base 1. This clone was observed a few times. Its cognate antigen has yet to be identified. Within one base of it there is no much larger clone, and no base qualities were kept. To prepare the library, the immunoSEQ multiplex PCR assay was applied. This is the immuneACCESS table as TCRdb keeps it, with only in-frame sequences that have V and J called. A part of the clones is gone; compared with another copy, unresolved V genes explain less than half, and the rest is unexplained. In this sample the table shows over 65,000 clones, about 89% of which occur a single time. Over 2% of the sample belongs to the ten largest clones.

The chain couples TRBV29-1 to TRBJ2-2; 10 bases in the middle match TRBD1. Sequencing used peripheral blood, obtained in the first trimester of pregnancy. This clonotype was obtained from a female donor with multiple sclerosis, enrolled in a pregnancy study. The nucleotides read TGCTGCACCGGGACAGGGGATGGCGGGGAGCTGTTTTTT. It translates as CCTGTGDGGELFF.